Below, 5 T cell receptor beta chains from the same sample are listed, as sequenced in a study of cytomegalovirus exposure and HLA in healthy donors. Primers: 60 Vbeta forward and 13 Jbeta reverse. Generated by immunoSEQ multiplex PCR, the TCRdb table keeps only in-frame clones and is missing some. The sample carries 45,000 or so clones, approximately 72% recorded once. Sequencing input: PBMCs. The receptors derive from a woman under 40 in good health and CMV-seronegative.

J is TRBJ1-6 and V is TRBV27; TRBD1 aligns across 7 bases. There are 14 residues in the CDR3. Germline CDR1 MNHEY, CDR2 SMNVEV (reference sequence). V lost 5 bases to trimming and J lost 8 bases; unmatched junction nucleotides: 6. CDR3 amino acids: CASSLRDRDSPLHF. In DNA, the CDR3 is TGTGCCAGCAGTCTACGGGACAGAGATTCACCCCTCCACTTT.

The V and J genes are TRBV10-3 and TRBJ1-5, with 7 positions matching TRBD1. From germline, CDR1 is ENHRY and CDR2 SYGVKD. The CDR3 sequence is 15 residues long. The trim removed 3 bases at V and 1 base at J, leaving 3 bases unmatched. The CDR3: CAISDDRASNQPQHF. The CDR3 nucleotides read TGTGCCATCAGTGACGACAGGGCCAGCAATCAGCCCCAGCATTTT.

This clone was seen just once. The chain couples TRBV13 to TRBJ1-4; D not resolved. Trimming left V 0 bases short and J 7 bases short, with 12 bases between. The CDR3 has 15 residues. Germline CDR1 is PRHDT and CDR2 is FYEKMQ (reference sequence). CDR3 DNA sequence: TGTGCCAGCAGCTTAGGTGCGGGGATGGGTGAAAAACTGTTTTTT. It encodes CASSLGAGMGEKLFF.

The rearrangement joins TRBV12-5 to TRBJ2-1, with D perhaps matching TRBD2 (6 bases). From germline, CDR1 is LGHNT and CDR2 FRNRAP. This CDR3 is 15 amino acids long. The V gene lost 3 bases and the J gene lost 11 bases, with 20 bases spanning the gap. The CDR3 spells CASGFEPMGGDKQFF. The DNA for the CDR3 is TGTGCTAGTGGTTTTGAACCTATGGGGGGAGACAAGCAGTTCTTC.

V gene TRBV7-9 combines with J gene TRBJ1-4; maybe TRBD1 (5 bases). V lost 5 bases, J lost 3 bases, and 22 bases lay in between. Germline V lookup: CDR1 SEHNR, CDR2 FQNEAQ (reference sequence). The CDR3 has 18 amino acids. The chain's CDR3 is CASSPVAGVLAANEKLFF. DNA for the CDR3: TGTGCCAGCAGCCCGGTCGCGGGGGTACTTGCGGCTAATGAAAAACTGTTTTTT.